This TCR beta chain was sequenced during a study of T cells in Graves' hyperthyroidism and ophthalmopathy. This clonotype appeared a few times. Germline values: CDR1 LGHDT, CDR2 YNNKEL (reference sequence). The CDR3 covers 15 residues. V lost 5 bases, J lost 7 bases, and 19 bases lay in between. Researchers amplified the TCR beta CDR3 regions from RNA transcripts. First-round RT-PCR of the TCR CDR3 relied on the HTBI primer set. MiXCR, applied by TCRdb to the multiplex PCR reads, yields one record per CDR3 protein. The sample gives some 350,000 distinct CDR3 sequences, 25% of which show up once; around four fifths is in the top ten. Those with hyperthyroidism were 18 to 65 years old, newly diagnosed, and ill for under 2 months.

Material for sequencing was blood. V gene TRBV3-1 combines with J gene TRBJ2-3, with a weak D call TRBD2 (5 bases). The source of this sequence is a man aged 50-60 years with Graves' hyperthyroidism. The CDR3 DNA reads TGTGCCAGCAGCAAGCTAGCCGACTTCTCTTATACGCAGTATTTT. Translated: CASSKLADFSYTQYF.